This TCR beta chain was captured in a study of identifying expanded T cells in peripheral blood. Turning to this clone: Antigen unknown.

Study-level points and caveats: Differentially abundant clones: around 1.1 between replicates, around 17 at approximately two weeks, less than 20 at four. Approximately two-week clone count variance significantly increased as total template count grew.

During the collection period, no donor immune events like infections were recorded. Produced via immunoSEQ multiplex PCR; TCRdb's table is partial and in-frame only. The table has about 100,000 clones, roughly 88% seen once. Per germline, CDR1 MNHEY and CDR2 SMNVEV (reference sequence). Trimming took 7 bases from V and 3 from J, leaving 19 bases between them. CDR3 length equals 16 residues. The sample consisted of blood. The chain is built from TRBV27 and TRBJ2-1, with D tentatively TRBD1 or TRBD2 (5 bases each). This TCR derives from a person aged 18-70 years in good health. In nucleotides, the CDR3 is TGTGCCAGCACCCCCTCAGGAATGGGGGACTACAATGAGCAGTTCTTC. It is translated as CASTPSGMGDYNEQFF.